Below, 9 T cell receptor beta chains from the same sample are listed, as sequenced in a study of blood T cells in healthy people across ages. Primers used in a second PCR of roughly 7 to 12 cycles were a sample-barcoded 5' primer and a J-beta primer mix. TCRdb recomputed calls from the 5' RACE reads with MiXCR, one row per CDR3 protein. Among about 1,800,000 distinct CDR3 sequences listed, roughly 28% were seen once. The sequenced sample consisted of blood. These receptor sequences come from a young woman in good health.

In its sample, this clonotype was seen many times. V usage is TRBV7-2 and J usage is TRBJ2-5; possible D gene TRBD2, 6 bases. The length of the CDR3 is 13 residues. Trimming left V 5 bases short and J 4 bases short, with 11 bases between. Germline CDR1 is SGHTA and CDR2 is FQGNSA. The CDR3 coding sequence is TGTGCCAGCAGCATGACTAGTGGAGAGACCCAGTACTTC. This encodes CASSMTSGETQYF.

The V gene is TRBV5-1, the J gene TRBJ2-7; no reliable D call. Trimming pared 1 base from V and 3 bases from J, leaving 14 bases between. Germline-derived CDR1 and CDR2 are SGHRS and YFSETQ. CDR3 length equals 15 residues. The CDR3 spells CASSLRHARNYEQYF. The DNA of the CDR3 is TGCGCCAGCAGCTTGAGGCACGCCCGGAACTACGAGCAGTACTTC.

Details on this clonotype: Possible read error: a much larger clone is one base away. V gene TRBV29-1 combines with J gene TRBJ2-7; TRBD2 agrees at 7 bases. CDR1 and CDR2 (germline): SQVTM, ANQGSEA. This CDR3 is built from 13 residues. This CDR3 is CGVDASGSYEQYF. For the CDR3, the DNA is TGCGGCGTTGACGCTAGCGGTTCCTACGAGCAGTACTTC.

The chain is built from TRBV20-1 and TRBJ2-3; D may correspond to TRBD1 or TRBD2 (5 bases each). There are 14 residues in the CDR3. Germline V gene sequence: CDR1 DFQATT, CDR2 SNEGSKA (reference sequence). Trimming pared 2 bases from V and 2 bases from J, leaving 11 bases between. CDR3 sequence reads: CSARLGVPTDTQYF. The CDR3 DNA reads TGCAGTGCTAGACTGGGGGTCCCCACAGATACGCAGTATTTT.

This clonotype appeared a few times. The gene calls are TRBV20-1 and TRBJ2-5; possible D gene TRBD2, 7 bases. The J call is doubtful: the DNA matches TRBJ2-7 better. Germline V gene sequence: CDR1 DFQATT, CDR2 SNEGSKA (reference sequence). CDR3 size: 13 residues. The CDR3 sequence is CSARGAGRAEQYF. The CDR3 DNA follows: TGCAGTGCTAGGGGGGCAGGGAGGGCCGAGCAGTACTTC.

This chain uses TRBV12-3 or TRBV12-4 with TRBJ1-1; perhaps TRBD1 as D (5 bases). The CDR3 has 11 residues. V was shortened by 6 bases and J by 3 bases, with 5 bases between the two germline ends. DNA of the CDR3: TGTGCCAGCAGACAGGACACTGAAGCTTTCTTT. It encodes CASRQDTEAFF.

Comments on this clonotype: A much larger clone is a single base away; this may be a read error. The chain carries TRBV20-1 and TRBJ2-5; 10 nucleotides agree with TRBD1. The CDR3 has 14 residues. CDR1 and CDR2 (germline): DFQATT, SNEGSKA (reference sequence). The V segment lost 7 bases and the J segment 0 bases; nucleotides outside the gene matches: 5. The CDR3 loop is CSVPTGGDQETQYF. As DNA, the CDR3 is TGCAGTGTCCCGACAGGGGGCGACCAAGAGACCCAGTACTTC.

This clonotype was recorded a few times. V gene TRBV6-2 or TRBV6-3 combines with J gene TRBJ1-3, with D maybe TRBD1 (5 bases). The CDR3 extends over 15 amino acids. V lost 7 bases, J lost 0 bases, and 13 bases lay in between. Germline lookup yields CDR1 MNHEY and CDR2 SVGEGT. The chain's CDR3 is CASTNTGASGNTIYF. The CDR3 DNA is TGTGCCAGCACCAATACAGGAGCCTCTGGAAACACCATATATTTT.

This clonotype was seen more than once but under ten times. The V and J genes are TRBV6-2 or TRBV6-3 and TRBJ2-7; TRBD2 is a possible D gene (6 bases). CDR1 and CDR2 (germline): MNHEY, SVGEGT. V shed 7 bases and J shed 6 bases, with 28 bases lying between them. The CDR3 runs 17 residues. The CDR3 is CASTLRRATGRGIEQYF. The CDR3 DNA reads as TGTGCCAGCACACTCCGGAGGGCAACCGGAAGGGGAATCGAGCAGTACTTC.